This T cell receptor (beta chain) was identified in a study of blood T cells in healthy people across ages. Then a second PCR, running roughly 7 to 11 cycles, was carried out with a sample-barcoded 5' primer and a J-beta primer mix. All samples yielded 3 million or more CDR3-containing paired-end reads. TCRdb used MiXCR to reprocess the 5' RACE reads, holding one entry per CDR3 protein. The table includes hundreds of thousands of distinct CDR3 sequences, 29% detected once. The CDR3 is 14 amino acids. The ends lost 1 base at V and 11 bases at J; junction bases unmatched: 7. Germline CDR1 and CDR2: SGHAT and FQNNGV. Study-level findings and limits: More naive CD4+ cells and higher diversity marked long-lived donors relative to aged donors. The percentage of naive T cells correlated strongly with TCR beta diversity.

At least ten counts were recorded for this clonotype. Its antigen is not known. The genes are TRBV11-2 and TRBJ2-1, with 8 bases fitting TRBD2. The sequenced sample consisted of blood. The TCR comes from a woman aged 80 or over in good health. CDR3: CASSLAGGLNQQFF. The CDR3 nucleotides read TGTGCCAGCAGCTTAGCGGGGGGGCTAAACCAGCAGTTCTTC.